This T cell receptor beta chain was documented in a study of cytomegalovirus exposure and HLA in healthy donors. The PCR employed 60 Vbeta primers together with 13 Jbeta primers. Profiling relied on immunoSEQ multiplex PCR, and the TCRdb table lists in-frame clones only, not all of them. The sample lists roughly 110,000 clones, approximately 79% occurring once. CDR1 and CDR2 from the germline V gene are MGHDK and SYGVNS. Between the trimmed V and J ends, which lost 4 bases and 1 base, there was a span of 10 bases. The CDR3 is 14 residues long. The source material was PBMCs. The chain carries TRBV25-1 and TRBJ1-1; no clear D. The origin of this receptor is a man in his 60s in good health and CMV-seronegative. CDR3 nucleotide sequence: TGTGCCAGCAGTGCTAATACTGAGAACACTGAAGCTTTCTTT. Encoded protein: CASSANTENTEAFF.